This T cell receptor (beta chain) came from a study of cytomegalovirus exposure and HLA in healthy donors. Study-level points and caveats: Under in vitro conditions, three CMV-associated chains were confirmed as specific for CMV antigens. V- and J-gene trimming in TCR beta was tied to a missense DCLRE1C variant by an analysis performed later.

Germline CDR1 and CDR2: SGHNT and YYREEE (reference sequence). This CDR3 contains 15 residues. V gave up 4 bases and J gave up 1 base; unmatched junction bases: 1. Primers included in the PCR were 60 Vbeta and 13 Jbeta primers. The repertoire was sequenced with immunoSEQ multiplex PCR; TCRdb's copy has only in-frame clones and lacks some. The repertoire holds more than 110,000 clones, with 75% as singletons. As regards this clone: Its matching antigen is unknown.

The rearrangement links TRBV5-4 to TRBJ2-5; 13 nucleotides match TRBD2. The receptor's source is a man between 25 and 39 years old in good health and CMV-seronegative. Specimen: PBMCs. CDR3 bases: TGTGCCAGCAGCCGGACTAGCGGGGGCCAAGAGACCCAGTACTTC. Translation gives CASSRTSGGQETQYF.